Sequencing of this T cell receptor beta chain was carried out in a study of monozygotic twins with inflammatory bowel disease. Points from the study as a whole: Data gave no support to a single strong signal or clonotype associated with IBD. Diversity of TCRbeta measured by inverse Simpson was lower in IBD patients than in healthy co-twins.

The template switching step added UMIs that contained a 6-nucleotide sample barcode. TCRdb reworked the 5' RACE reads into one entry per CDR3 protein, no DNA. Its listing shows more than 300,000 distinct CDR3 sequences. Germline lookup yields CDR1 MGHRA and CDR2 YSYEKL. The CDR3 runs to 13 residues. For this clonotype: The antigen is unknown.

The material sequenced was blood. This chain uses TRBV4-1 with TRBJ2-2. This receptor was taken from a human donor with ulcerative colitis or Crohn's disease, or a healthy co-twin of an affected twin (not recorded which). CDR3 protein: CASSQENTGELFF.